This record looks at one TCR beta chain sequence and its context. No antigen is known for it. The source of the sample is a study of cytomegalovirus exposure and HLA in healthy donors. There are 15 residues in the CDR3. Germline V gene data show CDR1 as SGHVS and CDR2 as FQNEAQ. Trimming at V came to 7 bases and at J to 0 bases, leaving 4 bases not matched to a gene. Study observations and caveats: Cytomegalovirus association was listed for approximately 160 TCR beta chains. Rare TCR sequences predominated, though certain public TCRs were found in many donors. Reports indicated that the classifier achieved high specificity and sensitivity in diagnosing cytomegalovirus status. Within the approximately 130 validation repertoires, first-cohort TCR clusters tended to co-occur, according to a later analysis.

Repertoires were generated with immunoSEQ multiplex PCR, while TCRdb's copy carries only in-frame clones and drops some. The sample lists about 120,000 clones; around 90% were seen once. The TCR sequence derives from a woman aged 18 to 35 in good health and CMV-seronegative. Sequences were obtained from PBMCs. The J gene is TRBJ2-1, the V gene TRBV7-8; 9 nucleotides agree with TRBD2. The CDR3 bases are TGTGCCAGCAAACTACTAGCGGGCTCCTACAATGAGCAGTTCTTC. Translated: CASKLLAGSYNEQFF.